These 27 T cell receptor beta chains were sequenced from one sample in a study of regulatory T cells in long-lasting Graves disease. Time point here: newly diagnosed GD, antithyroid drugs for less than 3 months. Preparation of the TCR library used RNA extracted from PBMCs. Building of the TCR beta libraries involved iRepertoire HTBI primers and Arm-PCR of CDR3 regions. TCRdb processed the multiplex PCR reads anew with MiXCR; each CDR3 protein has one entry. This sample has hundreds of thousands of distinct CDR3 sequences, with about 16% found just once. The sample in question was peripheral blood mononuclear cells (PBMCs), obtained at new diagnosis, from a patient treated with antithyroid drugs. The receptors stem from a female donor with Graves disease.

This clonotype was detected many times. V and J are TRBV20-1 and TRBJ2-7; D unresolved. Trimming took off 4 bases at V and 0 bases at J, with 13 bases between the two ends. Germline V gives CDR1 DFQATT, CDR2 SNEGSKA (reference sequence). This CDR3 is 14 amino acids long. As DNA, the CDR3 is TGCAGTGCTAAGGGCGCCGAGCACTCCTACGAGCAGTACTTC. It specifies CSAKGAEHSYEQYF.

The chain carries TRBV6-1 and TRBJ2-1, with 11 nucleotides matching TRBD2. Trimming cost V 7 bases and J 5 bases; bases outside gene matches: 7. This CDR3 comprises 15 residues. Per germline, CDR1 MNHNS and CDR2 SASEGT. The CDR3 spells CASNTGTSGNNEQFF. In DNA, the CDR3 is TGTGCCAGCAATACCGGGACTAGCGGCAACAATGAGCAGTTCTTC.

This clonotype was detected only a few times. The CDR3 region has the DNA TGCAGCGTTATAAGAACTAGCGGGTTGACCGAGCAGTACTTC. It translates to CSVIRTSGLTEQYF. The gene calls are TRBV29-1 and TRBJ2-7, with 9 bases identical to TRBD2. Germline values: CDR1 SQVTM, CDR2 ANQGSEA. The CDR3 runs 14 residues. Trimming at V came to 5 bases and at J to 6 bases, leaving 11 bases not matched to a gene.

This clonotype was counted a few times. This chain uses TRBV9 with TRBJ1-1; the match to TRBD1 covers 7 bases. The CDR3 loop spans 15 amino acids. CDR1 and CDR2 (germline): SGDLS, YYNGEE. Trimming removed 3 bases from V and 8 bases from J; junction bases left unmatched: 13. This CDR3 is CASSDPQGSESEAFF. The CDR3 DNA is TGTGCCAGCAGCGACCCACAGGGGAGTGAGTCGGAAGCTTTCTTT.

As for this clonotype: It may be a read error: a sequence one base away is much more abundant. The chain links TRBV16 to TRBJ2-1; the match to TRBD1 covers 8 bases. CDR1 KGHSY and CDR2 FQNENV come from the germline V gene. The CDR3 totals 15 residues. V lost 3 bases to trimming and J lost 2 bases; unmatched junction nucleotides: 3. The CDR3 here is CASSHRTGPYNEQFF. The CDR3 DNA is TGTGCCAGCAGCCACCGGACAGGGCCCTACAATGAGCAGTTCTTC.

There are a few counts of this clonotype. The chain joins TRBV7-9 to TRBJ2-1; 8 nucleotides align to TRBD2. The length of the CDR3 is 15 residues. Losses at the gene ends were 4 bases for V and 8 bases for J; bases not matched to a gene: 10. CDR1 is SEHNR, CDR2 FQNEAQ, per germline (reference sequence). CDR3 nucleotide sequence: TGTGCCAGCAGCTCACCGGGACTAGGCATCTATGAGCAGTTCTTC. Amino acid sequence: CASSSPGLGIYEQFF.

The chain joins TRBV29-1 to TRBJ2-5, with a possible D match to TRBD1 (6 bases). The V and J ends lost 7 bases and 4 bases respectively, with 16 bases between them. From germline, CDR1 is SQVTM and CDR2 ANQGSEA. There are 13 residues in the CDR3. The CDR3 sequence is CSARPGAPETQYF. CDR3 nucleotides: TGCAGCGCGCGACCAGGGGCGCCAGAGACCCAGTACTTC.

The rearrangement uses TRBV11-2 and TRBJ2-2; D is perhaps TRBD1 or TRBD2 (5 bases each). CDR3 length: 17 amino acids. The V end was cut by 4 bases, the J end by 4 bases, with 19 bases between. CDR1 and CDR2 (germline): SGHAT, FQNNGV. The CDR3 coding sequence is TGTGCCAGCAGCTCTAGAGGGGCCCCCGGCCCCACCGGGGAGCTGTTTTTT. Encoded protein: CASSSRGAPGPTGELFF. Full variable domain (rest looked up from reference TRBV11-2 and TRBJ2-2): EAGVAQSPRYKIIEKRQSVAFWCNPISGHATLYWYQQILGQGPKLLIQFQNNGVVDDSQLPKDRFSAERLKGVDSTLKIQPAKLEDSAVYLCASSSRGAPGPTGELFFGEGSRLTVL.

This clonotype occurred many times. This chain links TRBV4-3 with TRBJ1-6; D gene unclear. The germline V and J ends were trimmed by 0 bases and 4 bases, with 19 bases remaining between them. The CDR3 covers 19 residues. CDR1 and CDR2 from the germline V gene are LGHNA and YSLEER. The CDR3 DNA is TGCGCCAGCAGCCAAGAAGTGGCAGTTGGGCGGAATTATAATTCACCCCTCCACTTT. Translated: CASSQEVAVGRNYNSPLHF.

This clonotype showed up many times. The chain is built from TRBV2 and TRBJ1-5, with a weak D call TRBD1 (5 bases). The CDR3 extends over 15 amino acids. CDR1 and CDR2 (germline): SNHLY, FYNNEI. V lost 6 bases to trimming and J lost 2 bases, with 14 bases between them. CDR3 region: CASRPGPSGNQPQHF. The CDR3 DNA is TGTGCCAGCAGACCGGGGCCGAGCGGCAATCAGCCCCAGCATTTT. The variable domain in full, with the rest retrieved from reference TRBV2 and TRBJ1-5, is EPEVTQTPSHQVTQMGQEVILRCVPISNHLYFYWYRQILGQKVEFLVSFYNNEISEKSEIFDDQFSVERPDGSNFTLKIRSTKLEDSAMYFCASRPGPSGNQPQHFGDGTRLSIL.

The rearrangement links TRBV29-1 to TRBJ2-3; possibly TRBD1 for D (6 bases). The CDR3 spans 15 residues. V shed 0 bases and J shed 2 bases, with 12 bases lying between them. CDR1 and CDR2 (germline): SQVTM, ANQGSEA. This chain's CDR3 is CSVEDRDKATDTQYF. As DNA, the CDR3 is TGCAGCGTTGAAGACCGGGACAAAGCCACAGATACGCAGTATTTT.

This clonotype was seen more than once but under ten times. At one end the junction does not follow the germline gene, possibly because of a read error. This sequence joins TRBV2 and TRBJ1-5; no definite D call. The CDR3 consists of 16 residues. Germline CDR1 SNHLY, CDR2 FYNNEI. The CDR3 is CTSSVRVLYSNQPQHF. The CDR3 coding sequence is TGTACCAGCAGTGTACGGGTTTTATATAGCAATCAGCCCCAGCATTTT.

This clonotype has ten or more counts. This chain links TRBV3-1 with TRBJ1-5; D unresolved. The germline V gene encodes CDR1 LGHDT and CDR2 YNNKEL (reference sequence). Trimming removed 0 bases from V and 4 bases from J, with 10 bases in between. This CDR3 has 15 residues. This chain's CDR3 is CASSQDPTDNQPQHF. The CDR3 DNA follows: TGTGCCAGCAGCCAAGATCCGACGGATAATCAGCCCCAGCATTTT.

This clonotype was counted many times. The CDR3 nucleotides read TGTGCCAGCAGCTTAAATTCGGACAGGGGAAGAGAGACCCAGTACTTC. Translation gives CASSLNSDRGRETQYF. This sequence joins TRBV5-5 and TRBJ2-5; 9 bases agree with TRBD1. Germline CDR1 is SGHKS and CDR2 is YYEKEE (reference sequence). CDR3 size: 16 residues. V lost 2 bases and J lost 4; bases outside the gene matches: 9. Supplemented by reference TRBV5-5 and TRBJ2-5, the full variable domain reads DAGVTQSPTHLIKTRGQQVTLRCSPISGHKSVSWYQQVLGQGPQFIFQYYEKEERGRGNFPDRFSARQFPNYSSELNVNALLLGDSALYLCASSLNSDRGRETQYFGPGTRLLVL.

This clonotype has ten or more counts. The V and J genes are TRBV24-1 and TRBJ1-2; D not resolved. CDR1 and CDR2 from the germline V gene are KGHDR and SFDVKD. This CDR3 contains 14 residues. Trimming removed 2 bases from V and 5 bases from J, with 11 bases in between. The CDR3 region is CATSDSVERYGYTF. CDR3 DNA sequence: TGTGCCACCAGTGATTCGGTGGAGAGGTATGGCTACACCTTC.

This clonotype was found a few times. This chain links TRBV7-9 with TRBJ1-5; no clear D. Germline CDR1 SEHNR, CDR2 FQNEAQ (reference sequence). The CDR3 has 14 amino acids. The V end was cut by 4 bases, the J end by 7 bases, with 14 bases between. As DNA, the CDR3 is TGTGCCAGCAGCTCACTGGTGGAAGGACAGCCCCAGCATTTT. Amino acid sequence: CASSSLVEGQPQHF.

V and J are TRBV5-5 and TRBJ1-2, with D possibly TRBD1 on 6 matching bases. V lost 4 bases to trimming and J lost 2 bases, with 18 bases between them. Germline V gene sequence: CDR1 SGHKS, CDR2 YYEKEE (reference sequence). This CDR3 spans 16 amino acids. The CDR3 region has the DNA TGTGCCAGCAGCGACCCCGGGGGGGGGCAGAACTATGGCTACACCTTC. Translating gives CASSDPGGGQNYGYTF.

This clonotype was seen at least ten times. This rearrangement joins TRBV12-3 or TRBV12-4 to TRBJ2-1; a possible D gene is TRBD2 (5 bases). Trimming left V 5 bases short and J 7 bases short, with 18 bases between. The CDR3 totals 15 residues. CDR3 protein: CASSTSGSVGNEQFF. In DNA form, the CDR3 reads TGTGCCAGCAGTACGAGTGGGAGCGTGGGTAATGAGCAGTTCTTC.

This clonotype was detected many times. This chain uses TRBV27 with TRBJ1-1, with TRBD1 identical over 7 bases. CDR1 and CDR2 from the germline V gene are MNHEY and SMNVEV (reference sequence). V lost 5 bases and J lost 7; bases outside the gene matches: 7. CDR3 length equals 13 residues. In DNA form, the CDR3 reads TGTGCCAGCAGTCCTACGACAGGGATTGAAGCTTTCTTT. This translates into CASSPTTGIEAFF.

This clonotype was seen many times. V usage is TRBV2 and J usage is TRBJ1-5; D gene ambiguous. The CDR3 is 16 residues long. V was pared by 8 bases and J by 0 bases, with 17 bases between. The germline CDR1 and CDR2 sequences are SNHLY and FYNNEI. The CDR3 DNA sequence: TGTGCCAGCCGTAGGGAGACGGGGTATAGCAATCAGCCCCAGCATTTT. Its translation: CASRRETGYSNQPQHF. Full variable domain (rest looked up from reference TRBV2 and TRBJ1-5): EPEVTQTPSHQVTQMGQEVILRCVPISNHLYFYWYRQILGQKVEFLVSFYNNEISEKSEIFDDQFSVERPDGSNFTLKIRSTKLEDSAMYFCASRRETGYSNQPQHFGDGTRLSIL.

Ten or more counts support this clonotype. CDR3 amino acids: CASTPRGGAAKNIQYF. The CDR3 DNA is TGTGCCAGCACTCCTCGGGGGGGAGCAGCCAAAAACATTCAGTACTTC. The chain recombines TRBV28 with TRBJ2-4; TRBD2 aligns across 8 bases. V lost 7 bases and J lost 0; bases outside the gene matches: 8. Germline CDR1 and CDR2: MDHEN and SYDVKM. There are 16 residues in the CDR3.

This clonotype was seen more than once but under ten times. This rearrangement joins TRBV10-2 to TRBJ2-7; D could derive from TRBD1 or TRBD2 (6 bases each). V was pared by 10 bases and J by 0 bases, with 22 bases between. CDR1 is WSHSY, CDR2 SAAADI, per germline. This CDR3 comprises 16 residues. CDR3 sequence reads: CATTRDTTFISYEQYF. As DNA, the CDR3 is TGCGCCACTACGCGGGACACTACCTTCATCTCCTACGAGCAGTACTTC.

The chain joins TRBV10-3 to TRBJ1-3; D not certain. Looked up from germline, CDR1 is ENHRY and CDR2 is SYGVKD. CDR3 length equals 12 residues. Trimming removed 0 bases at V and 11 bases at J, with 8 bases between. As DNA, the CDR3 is TGTGCCATCAGTGAGTCGCCACCCTCCATATATTTT. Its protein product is CAISESPPSIYF.

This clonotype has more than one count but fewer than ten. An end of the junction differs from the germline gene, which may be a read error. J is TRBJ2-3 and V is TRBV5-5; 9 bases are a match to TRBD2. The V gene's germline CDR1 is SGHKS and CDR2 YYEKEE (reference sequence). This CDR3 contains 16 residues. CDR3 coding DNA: TGCGCCAGCAGCTTGTGGTCTAGCGGGGGCACAGATACGCAGTATTTT. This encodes CASSLWSSGGTDTQYF.

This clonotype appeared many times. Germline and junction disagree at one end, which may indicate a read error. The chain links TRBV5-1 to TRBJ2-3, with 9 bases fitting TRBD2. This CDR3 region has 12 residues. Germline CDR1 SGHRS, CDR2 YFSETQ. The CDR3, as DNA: TGTGCCAGCAGCGGGGGGACAGATACGCAGTATTTT. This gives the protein CASSGGTDTQYF. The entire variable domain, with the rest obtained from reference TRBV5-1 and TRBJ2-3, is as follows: KAGVTQTPRYLIKTRGQQVTLSCSPISGHRSVSWYQQTPGQGLQFLFEYFSETQRNKGNFPGRFSGRQFSNSRSEMNVSTLELGDSALYLCASSGGTDTQYFGPGTRLTVL.

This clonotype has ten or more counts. The CDR3 region is CAWGAGVPYEQYF. CDR3 sequence (DNA): TGTGCCTGGGGGGCGGGGGTCCCCTACGAGCAGTACTTC. The genes are TRBV30 and TRBJ2-7; TRBD2 matches at 7 bases. CDR3 length equals 13 residues. Germline V lookup: CDR1 GTSNPN, CDR2 SVGIG (reference sequence). The ends lost 5 bases at V and 2 bases at J; junction bases unmatched: 6.

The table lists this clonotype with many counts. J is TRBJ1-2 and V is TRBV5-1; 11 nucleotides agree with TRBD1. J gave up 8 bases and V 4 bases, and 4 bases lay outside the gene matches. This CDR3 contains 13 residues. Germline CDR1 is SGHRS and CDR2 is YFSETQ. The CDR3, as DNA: TGCGCCAGCAGCCCGGACAGGGGGCTCGGCTACACCTTC. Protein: CASSPDRGLGYTF.